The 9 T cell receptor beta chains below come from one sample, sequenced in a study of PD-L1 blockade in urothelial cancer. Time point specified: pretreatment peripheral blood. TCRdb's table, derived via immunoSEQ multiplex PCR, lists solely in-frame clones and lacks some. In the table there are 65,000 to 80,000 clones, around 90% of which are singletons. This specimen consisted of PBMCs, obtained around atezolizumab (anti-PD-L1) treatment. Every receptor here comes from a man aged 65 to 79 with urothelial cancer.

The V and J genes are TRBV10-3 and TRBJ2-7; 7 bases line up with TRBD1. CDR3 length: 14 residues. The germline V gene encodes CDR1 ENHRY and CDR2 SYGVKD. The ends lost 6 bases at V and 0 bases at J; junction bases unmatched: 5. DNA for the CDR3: TGTGCCATCAGAGGGGACAGAAGCTCCTACGAGCAGTACTTC. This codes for CAIRGDRSSYEQYF.

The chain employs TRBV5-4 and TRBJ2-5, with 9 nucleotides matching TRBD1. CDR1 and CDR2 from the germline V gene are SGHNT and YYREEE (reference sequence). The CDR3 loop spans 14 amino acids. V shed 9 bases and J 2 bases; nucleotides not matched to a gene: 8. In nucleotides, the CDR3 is TGTGCCACTTACGACAGGGGGACTCAAGAGACCCAGTACTTC. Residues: CATYDRGTQETQYF.

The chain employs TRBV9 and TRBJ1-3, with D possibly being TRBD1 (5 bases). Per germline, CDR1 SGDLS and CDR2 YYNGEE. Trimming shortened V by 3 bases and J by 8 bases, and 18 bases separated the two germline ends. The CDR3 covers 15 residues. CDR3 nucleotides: TGTGCCAGCAGCGCCGCCGGGCCAGGGATGTACACCATATATTTT. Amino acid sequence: CASSAAGPGMYTIYF.

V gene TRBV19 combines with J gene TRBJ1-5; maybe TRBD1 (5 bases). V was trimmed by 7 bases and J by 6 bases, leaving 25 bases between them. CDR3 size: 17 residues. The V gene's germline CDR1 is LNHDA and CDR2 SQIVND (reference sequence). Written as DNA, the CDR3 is TGTGCCAGTACCCTGGGGGGGACGAGGGTAAGGGGTCAGCCCCAGCATTTT. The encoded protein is CASTLGGTRVRGQPQHF. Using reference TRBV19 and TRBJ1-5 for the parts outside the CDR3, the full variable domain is DGGITQSPKYLFRKEGQNVTLSCEQNLNHDAMYWYRQDPGQGLRLIYYSQIVNDFQKGDIAEGYSVSREKKESFPLTVTSAQKNPTAFYLCASTLGGTRVRGQPQHFGDGTRLSIL.

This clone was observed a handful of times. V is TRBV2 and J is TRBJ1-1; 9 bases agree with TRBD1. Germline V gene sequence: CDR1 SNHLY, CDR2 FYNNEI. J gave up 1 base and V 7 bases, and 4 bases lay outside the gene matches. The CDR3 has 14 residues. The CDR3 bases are TGTGCCAGCATGGCGGACAGGGGGAACACTGAAGCTTTCTTT. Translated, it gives CASMADRGNTEAFF.

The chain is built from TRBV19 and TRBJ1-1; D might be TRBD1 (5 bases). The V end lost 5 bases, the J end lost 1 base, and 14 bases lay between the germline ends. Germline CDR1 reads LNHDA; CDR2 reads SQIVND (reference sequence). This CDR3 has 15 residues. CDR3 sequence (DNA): TGTGCCAGTAGTGTCCTGGGGCTTTCGAACACTGAAGCTTTCTTT. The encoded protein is CASSVLGLSNTEAFF.

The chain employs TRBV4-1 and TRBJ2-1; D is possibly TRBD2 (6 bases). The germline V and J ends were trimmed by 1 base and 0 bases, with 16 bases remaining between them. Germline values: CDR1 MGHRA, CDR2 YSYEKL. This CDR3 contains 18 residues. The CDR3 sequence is CASSQARGTGSSYNEQFF. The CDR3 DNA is TGCGCCAGCAGCCAAGCCCGCGGGACGGGAAGCTCCTACAATGAGCAGTTCTTC.

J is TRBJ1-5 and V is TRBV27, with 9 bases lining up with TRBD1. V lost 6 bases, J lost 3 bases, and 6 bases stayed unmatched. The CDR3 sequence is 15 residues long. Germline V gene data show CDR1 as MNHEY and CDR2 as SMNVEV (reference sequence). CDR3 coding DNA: TGTGCCAGCAGCCCTACAGGGGGCGTCAATCAGCCCCAGCATTTT. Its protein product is CASSPTGGVNQPQHF.

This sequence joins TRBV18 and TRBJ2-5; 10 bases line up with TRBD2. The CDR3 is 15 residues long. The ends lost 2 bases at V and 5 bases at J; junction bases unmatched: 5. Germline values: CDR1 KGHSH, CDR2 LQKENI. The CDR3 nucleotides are TGTGCCAGCTCACCAAGGGCTAGCGGGAGCGAGACCCAGTACTTC. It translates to CASSPRASGSETQYF.